The sequence of this TCR beta chain was determined in a study of CD8+CD57+ T cells in acquired aplastic anemia. Looking at the study overall: Isolated CD4+ and CD8+ cells, once sorted, yielded DNA averaging around 3.3 ug.

Per germline, CDR1 SSHAT and CDR2 FNYEAQ (reference sequence). This CDR3 is 15 amino acids long. Note on this clonotype: Sequence at one end of the junction differs from germline and may be a read error.

Genomic DNA acted as the template from which TCR beta VDJ combination and CDR3 sequence profiling were carried out. TCRdb re-analysed the reads in MiXCR, keeping a single row per CDR3 protein. The data show 250,000 to 300,000 distinct CDR3 sequences, 45% to 65% seen once. This sequence joins TRBV7-7 and TRBJ1-6, with 10 positions matching TRBD1. This receptor was identified in a human donor with severe aplastic anemia or a healthy control (not recorded which). The sample comprised sorted CD4+, CD8+, or CD8+CD57+ T cells (not recorded which) from PBMCs. CDR3 coding DNA: TGTGCTAGCAGCCTTCGAGGGACAGGGGATTCACCCCTCCACTTT. Its protein product is CASSLRGTGDSPLHF.